This T cell receptor beta chain was recovered during a study of blood T cell repertoires in COVID-19. The wider study: Acute and convalescent COVID-19 specimens originated in the United States, Italy and Spain. The analysed material was cDNA or gDNA that came from T cells, B-cell-depleted T cells, or PBMCs.

The V end was cut by 0 bases, the J end by 3 bases, with 13 bases between. Germline assignment: CDR1 SGHDT and CDR2 YYEEEE. The CDR3 has 16 amino acids. In the original analysis: Reference gene primer amplification yielded estimated nucleated cell counts. This table comes from immunoSEQ multiplex PCR, and its TCRdb copy is limited to in-frame clones, with some not included. D and trimming come from the DNA, and the V and J calls and clone size come from that table. The sample includes under 350,000 clones, 85% of them seen just once. The receptor comes from a human donor in a cohort sampled during active COVID-19. The chain carries TRBV5-6 and TRBJ1-5; possibly TRBD1 for D (5 bases). The sequenced sample was peripheral blood. In DNA form, the CDR3 reads TGTGCCAGCAGCTTGGCCGCGGGGCCCTACAATCAGCCCCAGCATTTT. Protein sequence: CASSLAAGPYNQPQHF.